Following are 26 T cell receptor beta chains from one sample sequenced in a study of T cells after somatic rescue of genetic block. Only in-frame clones appear in the TCRdb table, and some are missing; sequencing was by immunoSEQ multiplex PCR. The sample holds about 68,000 clones, 80% to 95% seen once. What was sequenced was peripheral blood mononuclear cells (PBMCs). The receptors come from a man aged 35-49 years.

The chain joins TRBV5-4 to TRBJ1-2; 7 bases are a match to TRBD1. V was clipped by 10 bases and J by 3 bases; unmatched bases: 9. The CDR3 consists of 13 residues. CDR1 is SGHNT, CDR2 YYREEE, per germline (reference sequence). The CDR3 reads CAGPQGLDYGYTF. The DNA for the CDR3 is TGTGCCGGCCCACAGGGGTTGGACTATGGCTACACCTTC.

This clone was recorded a few times. The J gene is TRBJ2-3, the V gene TRBV29-1, with 8 positions matching TRBD1. V gave up 0 bases and J gave up 5 bases; unmatched junction bases: 7. Germline CDR1 reads SQVTM; CDR2 reads ANQGSEA. The CDR3 loop spans 15 amino acids. The CDR3 DNA follows: TGCAGCGTTGAAGATCTGGGGACAGGCAAAGATACGCAGTATTTT. Translation gives CSVEDLGTGKDTQYF.

This rearrangement joins TRBV9 to TRBJ1-5, with D unclear. Germline assignment: CDR1 SGDLS and CDR2 YYNGEE. The CDR3 is made up of 15 amino acids. Trimming shortened V by 0 bases and J by 1 base, and 8 bases separated the two germline ends. CDR3 amino acids: CASSVGQASNQPQHF. The CDR3 DNA follows: TGTGCCAGCAGCGTAGGCCAGGCAAGCAATCAGCCCCAGCATTTT.

The chain links TRBV25-1 to TRBJ1-1, with D possibly being TRBD1 (5 bases). The V end lost 4 bases, the J end lost 0 bases, and 9 bases lay between the germline ends. Germline values: CDR1 MGHDK, CDR2 SYGVNS. This CDR3 comprises 14 residues. The chain's CDR3 is CASSGGIMNTEAFF. The CDR3, as DNA: TGTGCCAGCAGTGGGGGCATTATGAACACTGAAGCTTTCTTT.

The chain has TRBV4-1 and TRBJ2-6; D is uncertain. The V end was cut by 3 bases, the J end by 0 bases, with 3 bases between. The CDR3 is 14 residues long. Germline CDR1 and CDR2: MGHRA and YSYEKL. The chain's CDR3 is CASSQLSGANVLTF. Written as DNA, the CDR3 is TGCGCCAGCAGCCAGCTCTCTGGGGCCAACGTCCTGACTTTC.

The genes are TRBV27 and TRBJ2-7; D remains ambiguous. The germline CDR1 and CDR2 sequences are MNHEY and SMNVEV (reference sequence). This CDR3 comprises 13 residues. V was clipped by 3 bases and J by 1 base, with 7 bases between them. The CDR3, as DNA: TGTGCCAGCAGTTTGAGGCAGTCCTACGAGCAGTACTTC. Residues: CASSLRQSYEQYF.

The genes are TRBV6-5 and TRBJ2-5; 7 positions agree with TRBD1. V lost 7 bases, J lost 3 bases, and 8 bases stayed unmatched. The CDR3 extends over 14 amino acids. In germline, CDR1 is MNHEY, CDR2 SVGAGI. The CDR3 is CASTPWTGEETQYF. CDR3 bases: TGTGCCAGCACTCCTTGGACAGGAGAAGAGACCCAGTACTTC.

CDR3 sequence (DNA): TGTGCCAGCGGCCCGGGACAGTGGGGCACTGAAGCTTTCTTT. Translated: CASGPGQWGTEAFF. The V and J genes are TRBV28 and TRBJ1-1; 7 positions match TRBD1. Germline V gene data show CDR1 as MDHEN and CDR2 as SYDVKM. With V trimmed by 8 bases and J by 4 bases, 10 bases remained unmatched. The CDR3 totals 14 residues.

The CDR3 DNA follows: TGCGCCAGCAGCCTCCCTCGGGGGAGCTCCTACAATGAGCAGTTCTTC. It specifies CASSLPRGSSYNEQFF. This chain uses TRBV4-1 with TRBJ2-1; tentatively, D is TRBD2 (6 bases). The CDR3 length is 16 residues. Germline V gene data show CDR1 as MGHRA and CDR2 as YSYEKL. Trimming cost V 4 bases and J 0 bases, with 13 bases left between them.

The V call is TRBV10-1, the J call TRBJ2-5; D not certain. The CDR3 has 13 residues. Germline lookup yields CDR1 WNHNN and CDR2 SYGVQD (reference sequence). Trimming removed 1 base at V and 2 bases at J, with 5 bases between. The CDR3 nucleotides are TGCGCCAGCAGTGAGTACAGACAAGAGACCCAGTACTTC. This codes for CASSEYRQETQYF.

The rearrangement links TRBV18 to TRBJ2-7; D not resolved. Germline V lookup: CDR1 KGHSH, CDR2 LQKENI. The CDR3 length is 11 residues. V was shortened by 5 bases and J by 3 bases, with 5 bases between the two germline ends. The CDR3 here is CASSGRYEQYF. The CDR3 nucleotides are TGTGCCAGCTCAGGGCGCTACGAGCAGTACTTC.

This chain links TRBV11-2 with TRBJ1-2, with D unresolved. The CDR3 runs 13 residues. Trimming pared 6 bases from V and 7 bases from J, leaving 15 bases between. From germline, CDR1 is SGHAT and CDR2 FQNNGV. The CDR3 DNA reads as TGTGCCAGCAGTTTATGGACGGACCCTGGCTACACCTTC. It encodes CASSLWTDPGYTF.

The gene calls are TRBV9 and TRBJ2-5; 9 bases agree with TRBD2. V shed 4 bases, J shed 3 bases, and the junction held 4 bases outside the gene matches. Per germline, CDR1 SGDLS and CDR2 YYNGEE. This CDR3 has 14 amino acids. Here the CDR3 DNA reads TGTGCCAGCAGCCCGCGACTAGCGGAAGAGACCCAGTACTTC. Protein sequence: CASSPRLAEETQYF.

The chain combines TRBV10-3 with TRBJ1-5; D unclear. The CDR3 is made up of 13 amino acids. V was cut by 2 bases and J by 0 bases, with 2 bases left in between. The germline V gene encodes CDR1 ENHRY and CDR2 SYGVKD. CDR3 amino acids: CAISESSNQPQHF. Written as DNA, the CDR3 is TGTGCCATCAGTGAGAGTAGCAATCAGCCCCAGCATTTT.

The rearrangement links TRBV4-2 to TRBJ2-3; possibly TRBD2 for D (7 bases). The germline V and J ends were trimmed by 4 bases and 2 bases, with 19 bases remaining between them. The CDR3 totals 17 residues. Germline CDR1 reads LGHNA; CDR2 reads YNFKEQ. The CDR3 here is CASSPHGGRAITDTQYF. The CDR3 DNA follows: TGTGCCAGCAGCCCCCACGGGGGGCGGGCGATCACAGATACGCAGTATTTT.

The rearrangement links TRBV6-4 to TRBJ1-5, with 10 bases aligning to TRBD1. J gave up 7 bases and V 2 bases, and 8 bases lay outside the gene matches. The germline CDR1 and CDR2 sequences are MRHNA and SNTAGT. The CDR3 totals 16 residues. CDR3 DNA sequence: TGTGCCAGCAGTGACGGGACAGGGGACGACGCCCAGCCCCAGCATTTT. Protein sequence: CASSDGTGDDAQPQHF.

This clone occurred once. The chain combines TRBV6-1 with TRBJ2-1, with D perhaps matching TRBD2 (5 bases). V lost 10 bases and J 0 bases, leaving 16 bases between the germline ends. CDR1 and CDR2 from the germline V gene are MNHNS and SASEGT. The length of the CDR3 is 15 residues. CDR3 sequence reads: CATPKRISSYNEQFF. CDR3 coding DNA: TGTGCCACCCCTAAGCGGATCAGCTCCTACAATGAGCAGTTCTTC.

The chain links TRBV6-1 to TRBJ2-3; D may correspond to TRBD1 or TRBD2 (6 bases each). This CDR3 has 15 residues. The germline V and J ends were trimmed by 7 bases and 2 bases, with 16 bases remaining between them. CDR1 and CDR2 (germline): MNHNS, SASEGT. The CDR3 sequence: CASIDPRGLTDTQYF. CDR3 sequence (DNA): TGTGCCAGCATCGATCCCAGGGGACTCACAGATACGCAGTATTTT.

This clone was seen just once. The chain is built from TRBV27 and TRBJ1-2, with D uncertain. V lost 6 bases, J lost 3 bases, and 14 bases lay in between. Germline V lookup: CDR1 MNHEY, CDR2 SMNVEV (reference sequence). The CDR3 consists of 14 residues. As DNA, the CDR3 is TGTGCCAGCAGCCTCAGTTGGGGAGACTATGGCTACACCTTC. This sequence encodes CASSLSWGDYGYTF.

The rearrangement links TRBV28 to TRBJ2-4; 9 bases line up with TRBD2. The length of the CDR3 is 14 residues. The V and J ends lost 4 bases and 4 bases, in that order; junction bases with no gene match: 2. In germline, CDR1 is MDHEN, CDR2 SYDVKM. CDR3 nucleotide sequence: TGTGCCAGCAGTTGGACTAGCGAAAAAAACATTCAGTACTTC. Protein product: CASSWTSEKNIQYF.

This sequence joins TRBV6-5 and TRBJ2-7, with 8 positions matching TRBD1. The CDR3 runs 15 residues. V shed 8 bases, J shed 3 bases, and the junction held 12 bases outside the gene matches. Germline CDR1 reads MNHEY; CDR2 reads SVGAGI. The CDR3: CASSAGQGGDYEQYF. CDR3 DNA: TGTGCCAGCTCAGCCGGACAGGGCGGGGACTACGAGCAGTACTTC.

This rearrangement joins TRBV10-2 to TRBJ1-5; 7 nucleotides agree with TRBD1. The CDR3 covers 14 residues. Germline CDR1 WSHSY, CDR2 SAAADI. V was clipped by 7 bases and J by 5 bases; unmatched bases: 8. CDR3 DNA sequence: TGCGCCAGCAACCGACAGGGAACGGATCAGCCCCAGCATTTT. This sequence encodes CASNRQGTDQPQHF.

The chain combines TRBV5-1 with TRBJ2-7, with a tentative D call TRBD1 (8 bases). Germline assignment: CDR1 SGHRS and CDR2 YFSETQ. The CDR3 loop spans 15 amino acids. Trimming cost V 3 bases and J 3 bases, with 16 bases left between them. The CDR3 bases are TGCGCCAGCAGCTACGGACAGGGAGGGGGCTACGAGCAGTACTTC. Its protein product is CASSYGQGGGYEQYF.

This chain links TRBV28 with TRBJ2-3, with D tentatively TRBD1 (5 bases). V was shortened by 2 bases and J by 2 bases, with 11 bases between the two germline ends. CDR1 and CDR2 from the germline V gene are MDHEN and SYDVKM. CDR3 length equals 15 residues. The CDR3 region has the DNA TGTGCCAGCAGTTTACTCGCCAGGGACACAGATACGCAGTATTTT. This encodes CASSLLARDTDTQYF.

V usage is TRBV2 and J usage is TRBJ2-5; the D call may be TRBD1 or TRBD2 (6 bases each). Trimming stripped 5 bases from V and 5 bases from J, with 21 bases between. The CDR3 contains 16 residues. Germline V gene data show CDR1 as SNHLY and CDR2 as FYNNEI. In DNA form, the CDR3 reads TGTGCCAGCAGTCGGGAGACCGGGCTTACAGGGGAGACCCAGTACTTC. Residues: CASSRETGLTGETQYF.

The chain couples TRBV20-1 to TRBJ2-5; the D is unclear. CDR3 length: 11 residues. The germline V gene has CDR1 DFQATT and CDR2 SNEGSKA (reference sequence). Between the trimmed V and J ends, which lost 6 bases and 0 bases, there was a span of 5 bases. The CDR3 loop reads CSAENQETQYF. CDR3 DNA: TGCAGTGCAGAAAACCAAGAGACCCAGTACTTC.